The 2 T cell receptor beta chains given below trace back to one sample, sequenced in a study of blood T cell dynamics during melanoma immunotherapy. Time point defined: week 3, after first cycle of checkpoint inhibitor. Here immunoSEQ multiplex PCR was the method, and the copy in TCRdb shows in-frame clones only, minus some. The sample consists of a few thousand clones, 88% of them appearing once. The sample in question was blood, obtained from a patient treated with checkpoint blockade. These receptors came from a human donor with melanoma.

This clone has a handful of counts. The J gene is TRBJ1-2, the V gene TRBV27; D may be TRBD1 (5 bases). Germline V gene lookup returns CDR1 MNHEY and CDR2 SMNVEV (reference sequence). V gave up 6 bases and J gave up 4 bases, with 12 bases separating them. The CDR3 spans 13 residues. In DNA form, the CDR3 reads TGTGCCAGCAGGGCAACAGGATTCTATGGCTACACCTTC. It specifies CASRATGFYGYTF.

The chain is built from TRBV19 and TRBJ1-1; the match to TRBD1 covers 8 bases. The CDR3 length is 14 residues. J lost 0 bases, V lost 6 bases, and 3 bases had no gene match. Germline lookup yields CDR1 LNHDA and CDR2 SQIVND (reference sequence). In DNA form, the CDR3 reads TGTGCCAGTAGCAGGGGACAGGTGAACACTGAAGCTTTCTTT. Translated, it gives CASSRGQVNTEAFF.